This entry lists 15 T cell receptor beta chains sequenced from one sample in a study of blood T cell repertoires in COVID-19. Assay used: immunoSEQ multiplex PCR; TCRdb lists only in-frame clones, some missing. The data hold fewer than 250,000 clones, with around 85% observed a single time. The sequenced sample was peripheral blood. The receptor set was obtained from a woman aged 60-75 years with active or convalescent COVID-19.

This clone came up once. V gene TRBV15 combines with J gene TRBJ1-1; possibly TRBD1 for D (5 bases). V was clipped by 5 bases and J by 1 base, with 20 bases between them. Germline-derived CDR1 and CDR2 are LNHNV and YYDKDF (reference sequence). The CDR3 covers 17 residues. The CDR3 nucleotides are TGTGCCACCAGCCCCAGTTGGCAGGGACTTACGAACACTGAAGCTTTCTTT. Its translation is CATSPSWQGLTNTEAFF.

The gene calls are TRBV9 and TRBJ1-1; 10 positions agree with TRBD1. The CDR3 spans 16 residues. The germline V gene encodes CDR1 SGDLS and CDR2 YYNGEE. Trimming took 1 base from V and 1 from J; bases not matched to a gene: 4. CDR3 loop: CASSVTGQGPNTEAFF. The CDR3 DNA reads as TGTGCCAGCAGCGTAACGGGACAGGGGCCGAACACTGAAGCTTTCTTT.

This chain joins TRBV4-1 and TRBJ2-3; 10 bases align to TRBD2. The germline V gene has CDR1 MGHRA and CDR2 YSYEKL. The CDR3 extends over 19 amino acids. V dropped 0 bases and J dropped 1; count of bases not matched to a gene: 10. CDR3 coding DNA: TGCGCCAGCAGCCAAGATACTCTAGCGGGAGTGCAGGGCACAGATACGCAGTATTTT. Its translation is CASSQDTLAGVQGTDTQYF.

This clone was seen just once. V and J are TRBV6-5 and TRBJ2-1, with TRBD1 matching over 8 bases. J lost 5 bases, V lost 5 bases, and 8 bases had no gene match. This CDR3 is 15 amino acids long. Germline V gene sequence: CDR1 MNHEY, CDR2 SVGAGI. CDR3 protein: CASSTDRAKNNEQFF. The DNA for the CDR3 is TGTGCCAGCAGTACGGACAGGGCTAAGAACAATGAGCAGTTCTTC.

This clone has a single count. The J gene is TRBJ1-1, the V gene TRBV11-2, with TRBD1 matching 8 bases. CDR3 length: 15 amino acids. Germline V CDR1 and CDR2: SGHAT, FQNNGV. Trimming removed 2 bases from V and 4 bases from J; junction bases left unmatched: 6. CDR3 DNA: TGTGCCAGCAGCTTAACAGGGGGGAGGGCCACTGAAGCTTTCTTT. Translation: CASSLTGGRATEAFF.

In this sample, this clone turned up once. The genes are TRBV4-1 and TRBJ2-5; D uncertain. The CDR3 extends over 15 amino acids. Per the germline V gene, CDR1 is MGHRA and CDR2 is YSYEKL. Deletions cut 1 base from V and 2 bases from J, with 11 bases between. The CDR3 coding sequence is TGCGCCAGCAGCCAAGTGGCGGCCGAGCAAGAGACCCAGTACTTC. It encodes CASSQVAAEQETQYF.

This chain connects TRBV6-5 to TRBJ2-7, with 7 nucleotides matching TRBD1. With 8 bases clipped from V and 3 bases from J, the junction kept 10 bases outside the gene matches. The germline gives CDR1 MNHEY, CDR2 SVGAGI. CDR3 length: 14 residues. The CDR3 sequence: CASSKQGTFYEQYV. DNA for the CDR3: TGTGCCAGCTCGAAACAGGGGACCTTCTACGAGCAGTACGTC.

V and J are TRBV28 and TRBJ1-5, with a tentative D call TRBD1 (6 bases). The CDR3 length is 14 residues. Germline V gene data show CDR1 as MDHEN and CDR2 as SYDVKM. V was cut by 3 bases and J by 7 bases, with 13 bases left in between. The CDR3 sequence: CASSFGQSMQPQHF. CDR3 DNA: TGTGCCAGCAGTTTCGGACAGTCAATGCAGCCCCAGCATTTT.

Here the CDR3 reads CASSEGGFGTPGGYTF. The CDR3 DNA sequence: TGTGCCAGCAGTGAAGGGGGGTTTGGGACACCGGGCGGCTACACCTTC. The chain couples TRBV6-1 to TRBJ1-2, with a weak D call TRBD1 (6 bases). CDR3 size: 16 residues. Germline CDR1 reads MNHNS; CDR2 reads SASEGT. The ends were cut back, 1 base at V and 8 bases at J, with 20 bases in the middle.

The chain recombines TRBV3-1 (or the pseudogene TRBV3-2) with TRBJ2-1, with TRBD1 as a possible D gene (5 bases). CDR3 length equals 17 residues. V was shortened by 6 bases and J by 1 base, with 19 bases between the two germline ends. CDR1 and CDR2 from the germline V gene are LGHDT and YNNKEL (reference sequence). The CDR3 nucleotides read TGTGCCAGCAGTTTGACTCGACAGCTTCGGTCCTACAATGAGCAGTTCTTC. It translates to CASSLTRQLRSYNEQFF.

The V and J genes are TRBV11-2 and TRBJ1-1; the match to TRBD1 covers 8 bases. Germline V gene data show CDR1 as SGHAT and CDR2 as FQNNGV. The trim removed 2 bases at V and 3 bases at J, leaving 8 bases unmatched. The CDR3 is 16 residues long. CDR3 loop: CASSLIQGAPHTEAFF. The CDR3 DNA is TGTGCCAGCAGCTTAATCCAGGGGGCTCCCCACACTGAAGCTTTCTTT.

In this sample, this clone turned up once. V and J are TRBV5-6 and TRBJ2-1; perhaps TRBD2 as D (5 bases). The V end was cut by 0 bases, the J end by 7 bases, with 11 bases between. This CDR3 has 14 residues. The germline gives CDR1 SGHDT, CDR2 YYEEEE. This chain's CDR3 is CASSLGSRTNEQFF. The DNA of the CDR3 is TGTGCCAGCAGCTTGGGTTCTCGGACTAATGAGCAGTTCTTC. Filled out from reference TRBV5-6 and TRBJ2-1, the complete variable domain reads DAGVTQSPTHLIKTRGQQVTLRCSPKSGHDTVSWYQQALGQGPQFIFQYYEEEERQRGNFPDRFSGHQFPNYSSELNVNALLLGDSALYLCASSLGSRTNEQFFGPGTRLTVL.

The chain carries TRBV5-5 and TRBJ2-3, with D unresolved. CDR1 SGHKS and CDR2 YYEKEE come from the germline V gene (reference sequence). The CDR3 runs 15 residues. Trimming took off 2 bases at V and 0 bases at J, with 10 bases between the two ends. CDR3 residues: CASSFELTSTDTQYF. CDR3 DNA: TGTGCCAGCAGCTTTGAACTGACTAGCACAGATACGCAGTATTTT. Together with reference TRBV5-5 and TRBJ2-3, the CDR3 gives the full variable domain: DAGVTQSPTHLIKTRGQQVTLRCSPISGHKSVSWYQQVLGQGPQFIFQYYEKEERGRGNFPDRFSARQFPNYSSELNVNALLLGDSALYLCASSFELTSTDTQYFGPGTRLTVL.

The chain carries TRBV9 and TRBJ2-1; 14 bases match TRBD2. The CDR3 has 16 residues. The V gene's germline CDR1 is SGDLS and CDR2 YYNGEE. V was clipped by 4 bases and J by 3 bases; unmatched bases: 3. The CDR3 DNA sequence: TGTGCCAGCAGCTCCGGACTAGCGGGAGGCTACAATGAGCAGTTCTTC. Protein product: CASSSGLAGGYNEQFF.

CDR3 amino acids: CASTVTVNTEAFF. The DNA of the CDR3 is TGTGCCAGCACTGTGACAGTGAACACTGAAGCTTTCTTT. The chain has TRBV2 and TRBJ1-1; TRBD1 is a possible D gene (5 bases). The germline V gene has CDR1 SNHLY and CDR2 FYNNEI. V shed 7 bases and J shed 0 bases, with 9 bases lying between them. There are 13 residues in the CDR3.